The 13 T cell receptor beta chains below come from one sample, sequenced in a study of cytomegalovirus exposure and HLA in healthy donors. This PCR relied on a set of 60 Vbeta primers and 13 Jbeta primers. This table comes from immunoSEQ multiplex PCR, and its TCRdb copy is limited to in-frame clones, with some not included. The sample lists about 140,000 clones, over 60% occurring once. Input material: PBMCs. The receptor source for this set is a woman aged 55-70 years in good health and CMV-seronegative.

In this sample, this clone turned up a few times. J is TRBJ2-5 and V is TRBV11-3; 8 positions agree with TRBD1. Germline V CDR1 and CDR2: SGHNT, YENEEA. After removal of 5 bases from V and 1 base from J, the junction contained 6 bases not matched to a gene. The CDR3 totals 15 residues. The CDR3 coding sequence is TGTGCCAGCAGCAAAGGACAGGGAAGCCAAGAGACCCAGTACTTC. Amino acids: CASSKGQGSQETQYF.

The genes are TRBV18 and TRBJ2-7, with 10 bases matching TRBD1. The V and J ends lost 2 bases and 4 bases, in that order; junction bases with no gene match: 5. CDR1 and CDR2 (germline): KGHSH, LQKENI. This CDR3 spans 15 amino acids. CDR3 amino acids: CASSPATGGSYEQYF. CDR3 nucleotides: TGTGCCAGCTCACCAGCGACAGGGGGCAGTTACGAGCAGTACTTC. Full variable domain (remainder filled in from reference TRBV18 and TRBJ2-7): NAGVMQNPRHLVRRRGQEARLRCSPMKGHSHVYWYRQLPEEGLKFMVYLQKENIIDESGMPKERFSAEFPKEGPSILRIQQVVRGDSAAYFCASSPATGGSYEQYFGPGTRLTVT.

The chain combines TRBV5-4 with TRBJ2-5; maybe TRBD1 (5 bases). Germline CDR1 SGHNT, CDR2 YYREEE (reference sequence). V lost 0 bases to trimming and J lost 0 bases, with 9 bases between them. The CDR3 is 15 amino acids. The CDR3 protein is CASSLGQGYQETQYF. Here the CDR3 DNA reads TGTGCCAGCAGCTTGGGTCAGGGATACCAAGAGACCCAGTACTTC.

J is TRBJ2-3 and V is TRBV13, with D tentatively TRBD1 (5 bases). The CDR3 has 16 residues. Germline CDR1 reads PRHDT; CDR2 reads FYEKMQ (reference sequence). V dropped 3 bases and J dropped 3 bases, with 16 bases sitting between them. The CDR3 reads CASSFRKRRATDTQYF. CDR3 sequence (DNA): TGTGCCAGCAGCTTTAGAAAACGCAGGGCGACAGATACGCAGTATTTT.

This clone turned up a few times. This chain connects TRBV2 to TRBJ1-1; tentatively, D is TRBD1 (6 bases). The CDR3 is made up of 13 amino acids. V was clipped by 7 bases and J by 0 bases, with 9 bases between them. Per germline, CDR1 SNHLY and CDR2 FYNNEI. The CDR3 DNA reads TGTGCCAGCAACAGGGAAATGAACACTGAAGCTTTCTTT. It specifies CASNREMNTEAFF. The whole variable domain, remainder taken from reference TRBV2 and TRBJ1-1, is EPEVTQTPSHQVTQMGQEVILRCVPISNHLYFYWYRQILGQKVEFLVSFYNNEISEKSEIFDDQFSVERPDGSNFTLKIRSTKLEDSAMYFCASNREMNTEAFFGQGTRLTVV.

The J gene is TRBJ2-4, the V gene TRBV7-2; 8 bases fit TRBD2. Germline V gene data show CDR1 as SGHTA and CDR2 as FQGNSA. CDR3 length: 17 residues. The trim removed 2 bases at V and 0 bases at J, leaving 6 bases unmatched. This CDR3 reads CASSLMGSGGAKNIQYF. CDR3 DNA: TGTGCCAGCAGCTTAATGGGGAGCGGGGGAGCCAAAAACATTCAGTACTTC. The full variable domain, completed using reference TRBV7-2 and TRBJ2-4, is GAGVSQSPSNKVTEKGKDVELRCDPISGHTALYWYRQSLGQGLEFLIYFQGNSAPDKSGLPSDRFSAERTGGSVSTLTIQRTQQEDSAVYLCASSLMGSGGAKNIQYFGAGTRLSVL.

Only a few counts were recorded for this clone. The chain carries TRBV27 and TRBJ1-1; 8 bases line up with TRBD1. V shed 0 bases, J shed 7 bases, and the junction held 4 bases outside the gene matches. Germline-derived CDR1 and CDR2 are MNHEY and SMNVEV (reference sequence). This CDR3 has 14 residues. CDR3 residues: CASSLSWTGNEAFF. CDR3 DNA: TGTGCCAGCAGTTTATCATGGACAGGGAATGAAGCTTTCTTT.

The rearrangement uses TRBV15 and TRBJ1-2; no reliable D call. The CDR3 extends over 16 amino acids. The germline CDR1 and CDR2 sequences are LNHNV and YYDKDF (reference sequence). The V gene lost 0 bases and the J gene lost 2 bases, with 13 bases spanning the gap. DNA of the CDR3: TGTGCCACCAGCAGAGATACAACAGCCCGCAACTATGGCTACACCTTC. Its translation is CATSRDTTARNYGYTF. The full variable domain, rest sourced from reference TRBV15 and TRBJ1-2, is DAMVIQNPRYQVTQFGKPVTLSCSQTLNHNVMYWYQQKSSQAPKLLFHYYDKDFNNEADTPDNFQSRRPNTSFCFLDIRSPGLGDTAMYLCATSRDTTARNYGYTFGSGTRLTVV.

The rearrangement joins TRBV5-4 to TRBJ2-3; TRBD2 might be the D (5 bases). The CDR3 contains 15 residues. Trimming removed 4 bases from V and 1 base from J, with 13 bases in between. Per the germline V gene, CDR1 is SGHNT and CDR2 is YYREEE (reference sequence). For the CDR3, the DNA is TGTGCCAGCAGCAAGGATCTGCGGGGCACAGATACGCAGTATTTT. It encodes CASSKDLRGTDTQYF.

The V and J genes are TRBV5-1 and TRBJ2-7; 7 nucleotides agree with TRBD1. The V gene end was trimmed by 4 bases and the J gene end by 2 bases; junction bases not matched to a gene: 9. The germline V gene encodes CDR1 SGHRS and CDR2 YFSETQ. The CDR3 extends over 15 amino acids. CDR3 nucleotides: TGCGCCAGCAGCCCACAACCGGGACAGACCTACGAGCAGTACTTC. It specifies CASSPQPGQTYEQYF.

This clone was counted a few times. The chain has TRBV11-3 and TRBJ2-1; 8 nucleotides match TRBD2. CDR1 and CDR2 (germline): SGHNT, YENEEA. This CDR3 contains 16 residues. V was pared by 1 base and J by 0 bases, with 2 bases of the junction left unmatched. In DNA, the CDR3 is TGTGCCAGCAGCTTAGGCGGGAGGAACTCCTACAATGAGCAGTTCTTC. Its translation is CASSLGGRNSYNEQFF.

This clone has a handful of counts. V gene TRBV29-1 combines with J gene TRBJ1-5, with TRBD1 identical over 7 bases. The junction had 6 bases not matched to a gene; V was cut back by 4 bases and J by 6 bases. CDR3 length equals 13 residues. Per the germline V gene, CDR1 is SQVTM and CDR2 is ANQGSEA. The CDR3 DNA sequence: TGCAGCGTTGCAGGGACAGTGGGTCAGCCCCAGCATTTT. It is translated as CSVAGTVGQPQHF.

The DNA of the CDR3 is TGTGCCAGCAGTTTCCTCCCCCGTGAAGCTTTCTTT. It translates to CASSFLPREAFF. The chain is built from TRBV28 and TRBJ1-1; D gene unclear. Germline CDR1 is MDHEN and CDR2 is SYDVKM. With 3 bases removed from V and 7 bases from J, the gap between germline ends came to 9 bases. The CDR3 loop spans 12 amino acids.